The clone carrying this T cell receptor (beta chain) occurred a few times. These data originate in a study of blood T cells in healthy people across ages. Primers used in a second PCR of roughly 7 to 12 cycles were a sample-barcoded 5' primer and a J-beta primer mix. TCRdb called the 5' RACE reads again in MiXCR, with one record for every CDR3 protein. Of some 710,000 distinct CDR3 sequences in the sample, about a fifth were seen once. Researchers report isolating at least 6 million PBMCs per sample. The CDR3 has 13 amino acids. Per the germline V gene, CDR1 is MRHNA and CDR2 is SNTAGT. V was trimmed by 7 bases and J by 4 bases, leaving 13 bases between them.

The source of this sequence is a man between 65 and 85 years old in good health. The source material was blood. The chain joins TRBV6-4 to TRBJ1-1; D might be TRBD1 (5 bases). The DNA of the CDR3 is TGTGCCAGCAAGGACACTCTGGGCACTGAAGCTTTCTTT. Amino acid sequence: CASKDTLGTEAFF.